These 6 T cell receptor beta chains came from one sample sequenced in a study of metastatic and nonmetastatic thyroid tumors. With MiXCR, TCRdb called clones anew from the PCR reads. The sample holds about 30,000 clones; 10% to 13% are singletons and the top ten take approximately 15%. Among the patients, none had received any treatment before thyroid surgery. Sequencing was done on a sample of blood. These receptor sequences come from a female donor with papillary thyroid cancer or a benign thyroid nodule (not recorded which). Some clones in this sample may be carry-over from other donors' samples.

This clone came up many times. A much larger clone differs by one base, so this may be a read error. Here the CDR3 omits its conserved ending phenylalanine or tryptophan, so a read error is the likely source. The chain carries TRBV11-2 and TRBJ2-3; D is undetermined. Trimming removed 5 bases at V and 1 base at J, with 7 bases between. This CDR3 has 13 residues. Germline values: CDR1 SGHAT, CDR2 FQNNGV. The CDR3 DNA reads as TGTGCCAGCAGCCCCTCGGGCACAGATACGCAGTATTCT. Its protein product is CASSPSGTDTQYS.

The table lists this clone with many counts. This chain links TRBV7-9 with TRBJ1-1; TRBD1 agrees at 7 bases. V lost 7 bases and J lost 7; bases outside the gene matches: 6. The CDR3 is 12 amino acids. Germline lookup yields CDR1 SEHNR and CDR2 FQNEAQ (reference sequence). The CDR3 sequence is CASIQRDSEAFF. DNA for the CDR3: TGTGCCAGCATCCAACGGGACAGTGAAGCTTTCTTT.

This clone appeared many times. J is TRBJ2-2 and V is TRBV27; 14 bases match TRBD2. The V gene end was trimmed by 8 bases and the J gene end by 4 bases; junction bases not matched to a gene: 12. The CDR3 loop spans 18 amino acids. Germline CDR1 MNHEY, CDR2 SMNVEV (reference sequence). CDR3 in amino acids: CASRGLAGGMYGTGELFF. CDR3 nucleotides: TGTGCCAGCCGAGGACTAGCGGGAGGAATGTATGGCACCGGGGAGCTGTTTTTT.

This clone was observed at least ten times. In DNA form, the CDR3 reads TGCAGTGCTAGAGAGTGGGGGTCCTCCTACGAGCAGTACTTC. This encodes CSAREWGSSYEQYF. V gene TRBV20-1 combines with J gene TRBJ2-7; D could derive from TRBD1 or TRBD2 (5 bases each). CDR3 length: 14 residues. The germline CDR1 and CDR2 sequences are DFQATT and SNEGSKA (reference sequence). Between the trimmed V and J ends, which lost 0 bases and 0 bases, there was a span of 9 bases.

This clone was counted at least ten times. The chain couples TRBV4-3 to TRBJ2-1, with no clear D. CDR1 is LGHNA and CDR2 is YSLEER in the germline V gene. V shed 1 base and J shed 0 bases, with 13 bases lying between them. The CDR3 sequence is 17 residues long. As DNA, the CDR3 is TGCGCCAGCAGCCAAGTGTACGCGCCGAGCTCCTACAATGAGCAGTTCTTC. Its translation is CASSQVYAPSSYNEQFF.

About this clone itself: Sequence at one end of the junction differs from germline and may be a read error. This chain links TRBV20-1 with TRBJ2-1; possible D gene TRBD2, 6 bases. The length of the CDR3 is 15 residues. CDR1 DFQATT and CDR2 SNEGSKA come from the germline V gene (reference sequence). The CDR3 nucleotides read TGCAGTGCTAGAGATTCTTTAGCGGCCTACAATGGGCAGTTCTTC. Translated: CSARDSLAAYNGQFF.